This TCR beta chain is from a study of T cells in Graves' hyperthyroidism and ophthalmopathy. Germline V gene sequence: CDR1 SGDLS, CDR2 YYNGEE. The V and J ends lost 0 bases and 7 bases respectively, with 7 bases between them. This CDR3 region has 12 residues. TCR beta CDR3 regions were amplified from RNA. The HTBI primer set drove a first-round RT-PCR of the TCR CDR3. TCRdb analysed the multiplex PCR reads with MiXCR anew, one entry per CDR3 protein. The profile covers a few hundred thousand distinct CDR3 sequences, with just over 45% appearing a single time and roughly 20% taken by the ten largest.

The TCR originated in an adult woman with Graves' disease, either hyperthyroidism or ophthalmopathy (not recorded which). Sequencing was performed on peripheral blood or thyroid tissue (not recorded which). This chain links TRBV9 with TRBJ1-1; D gene uncertain. CDR3 nucleotide sequence: TGTGCCAGCAGCGTAGTCAGTGGTGAAGCTTTCTTT. Amino acid sequence: CASSVVSGEAFF.